The 25 T cell receptor beta chains reported below all come from one sample, sequenced in a study of control samples from healthy donors and cancer patients. Only in-frame clones appear in the TCRdb table, and some are missing; sequencing was by immunoSEQ multiplex PCR. The sample consists of approximately 87,000 clones, 91% of them appearing once. The sample taken for sequencing was blood. All receptors derive from a man aged 45-65 years in good health.

The chain couples TRBV24-1 to TRBJ1-4, with 9 nucleotides matching TRBD1. V lost 3 bases to trimming and J lost 5 bases; unmatched junction nucleotides: 3. The CDR3 consists of 15 residues. Germline loops: CDR1 KGHDR, CDR2 SFDVKD. This chain's CDR3 is CATSDPGTGNEKLFF. The CDR3 nucleotides read TGTGCCACCAGTGATCCCGGGACAGGGAATGAAAAACTGTTTTTT.

This chain uses TRBV5-1 with TRBJ2-4, with unresolved D. V was clipped by 2 bases and J by 0 bases, with 6 bases between them. The CDR3 loop spans 14 amino acids. CDR1 and CDR2 from the germline V gene are SGHRS and YFSETQ. As DNA, the CDR3 is TGCGCCAGCAGCTTAGGAGTAGCCAAAAACATTCAGTACTTC. It translates to CASSLGVAKNIQYF. Looking up the rest from reference TRBV5-1 and TRBJ2-4 gives the full variable domain: KAGVTQTPRYLIKTRGQQVTLSCSPISGHRSVSWYQQTPGQGLQFLFEYFSETQRNKGNFPGRFSGRQFSNSRSEMNVSTLELGDSALYLCASSLGVAKNIQYFGAGTRLSVL.

The CDR3 sequence: CASSSQPSRLYNSPLHF. As DNA, the CDR3 is TGTGCCAGCAGCTCGCAGCCGTCTCGTCTCTATAATTCACCCCTCCACTTT. The J gene is TRBJ1-6, the V gene TRBV5-8; D is ambiguous. The CDR3 contains 17 residues. Trimming removed 3 bases at V and 3 bases at J, with 16 bases between. Germline V lookup: CDR1 SGHTS, CDR2 YDEGEE. Filled out from reference TRBV5-8 and TRBJ1-6, the complete variable domain reads EAGVTQSPTHLIKTRGQQATLRCSPISGHTSVYWYQQALGLGLQFLLWYDEGEERNRGNFPPRFSGRQFPNYSSELNVNALELEDSALYLCASSSQPSRLYNSPLHFGNGTRLTVT.

This clone has only one observation. This chain connects TRBV3-1 (or the pseudogene TRBV3-2) to TRBJ1-3, with 10 nucleotides matching TRBD1. Trimming at V came to 3 bases and at J to 8 bases, leaving 4 bases not matched to a gene. Germline V gene lookup returns CDR1 LGHDT and CDR2 YNNKEL (reference sequence). The CDR3 sequence is 14 residues long. The CDR3 sequence: CASSHGQGVYTIYF. Here the CDR3 DNA reads TGTGCCAGCAGCCATGGACAGGGGGTTTACACCATATATTTT.

The CDR3 DNA is TGTGCTAGTGGTTTGTTCAGGGGAAACACTGAAGCTTTCTTT. The encoded protein is CASGLFRGNTEAFF. The chain joins TRBV12-5 to TRBJ1-1; weak D call: TRBD1 (6 bases). Germline-derived CDR1 and CDR2 are LGHNT and FRNRAP. Trimming removed 2 bases at V and 2 bases at J, with 9 bases between. The CDR3 extends over 14 amino acids.

The chain is built from TRBV7-2 and TRBJ2-7; D perhaps matches TRBD2 (5 bases). Germline V gene sequence: CDR1 SGHTA, CDR2 FQGNSA. Deletions cut 2 bases from V and 4 bases from J, with 9 bases between. CDR3 size: 13 residues. The CDR3 nucleotides are TGTGCCAGCAGCTTATACCGCGGGTACGAGCAGTACTTC. Its translation is CASSLYRGYEQYF.

CDR3 in DNA: TGTGCCAGCAGCATATTCCAAGAGACCCAGTACTTC. Protein: CASSIFQETQYF. V usage is TRBV5-4 and J usage is TRBJ2-5; the D is unclear. CDR3 length equals 12 residues. Germline lookup yields CDR1 SGHNT and CDR2 YYREEE (reference sequence). V shed 4 bases and J shed 1 base, with 5 bases lying between them.

The V gene is TRBV7-8, the J gene TRBJ2-3; 9 positions match TRBD2. The CDR3 has 18 residues. The trim removed 1 base at V and 0 bases at J, leaving 8 bases unmatched. Germline CDR1 is SGHVS and CDR2 is FQNEAQ. The CDR3 DNA is TGTGCCAGCAGCTTAGTGGCTAGCGGGGCGTCTAGCACAGATACGCAGTATTTT. Translated: CASSLVASGASSTDTQYF.

V is TRBV5-1 and J is TRBJ1-4; maybe TRBD1 (6 bases). V was shortened by 2 bases and J by 4 bases, with 9 bases between the two germline ends. The CDR3 spans 14 residues. CDR1 is SGHRS and CDR2 is YFSETQ in the germline V gene. In DNA, the CDR3 is TGCGCCAGCAGCTTACAGGGCCTTAATGAAAAACTGTTTTTT. Its translation: CASSLQGLNEKLFF.

The J gene is TRBJ2-3, the V gene TRBV24-1, with 7 bases fitting TRBD1. V lost 4 bases and J lost 0; bases outside the gene matches: 12. The CDR3 totals 18 residues. CDR1 and CDR2 (germline): KGHDR, SFDVKD. The CDR3, as DNA: TGTGCCACCAGTGACTCATTGACAGGGAGAGCGAGCACAGATACGCAGTATTTT. Its translation: CATSDSLTGRASTDTQYF.

This chain links TRBV5-1 with TRBJ1-2; 7 bases line up with TRBD1. J gave up 5 bases and V 1 base, and 8 bases lay outside the gene matches. This CDR3 spans 15 amino acids. Germline-derived CDR1 and CDR2 are SGHRS and YFSETQ. CDR3 nucleotide sequence: TGCGCCAGCAGCTTGTCAGGGGACAGAGCATATGGCTACACCTTC. It specifies CASSLSGDRAYGYTF.

The V call is TRBV5-6, the J call TRBJ2-7; D is ambiguous. Germline V gene sequence: CDR1 SGHDT, CDR2 YYEEEE. Deletions cut 4 bases from V and 3 bases from J, with 8 bases between. The CDR3 contains 12 residues. The CDR3 region has the DNA TGTGCCAGCAGCCTGCAGAGCTACGAGCAGTACTTC. Its protein product is CASSLQSYEQYF.

J is TRBJ2-7 and V is TRBV19; D may be TRBD2 (5 bases). Germline CDR1 and CDR2: LNHDA and SQIVND (reference sequence). Trimming removed 8 bases from V and 5 bases from J, with 13 bases in between. The CDR3 spans 12 residues. CDR3 nucleotide sequence: TGTGCCAGTGGCCCTGGGCGGGACGAGCAGTACTTC. Amino acids: CASGPGRDEQYF.

This chain's CDR3 is CASNTQGGASNTEAFF. The DNA for the CDR3 is TGTGCCAGCAACACACAGGGGGGCGCATCGAACACTGAAGCTTTCTTT. J is TRBJ1-1 and V is TRBV11-2; 8 bases are shared with TRBD1. With V trimmed by 7 bases and J by 1 base, 11 bases remained unmatched. Germline-derived CDR1 and CDR2 are SGHAT and FQNNGV. There are 16 residues in the CDR3. The variable domain in full, completed from reference TRBV11-2 and TRBJ1-1, reads EAGVAQSPRYKIIEKRQSVAFWCNPISGHATLYWYQQILGQGPKLLIQFQNNGVVDDSQLPKDRFSAERLKGVDSTLKIQPAKLEDSAVYLCASNTQGGASNTEAFFGQGTRLTVV.

This clone was detected a few times. The chain combines TRBV4-3 with TRBJ2-1; D may be TRBD2 (6 bases). The CDR3 sequence is 15 residues long. V gave up 0 bases and J gave up 6 bases, with 12 bases separating them. The V gene's germline CDR1 is LGHNA and CDR2 YSLEER. DNA for the CDR3: TGCGCCAGCAGCCAAGAAAGGACTACATTCAATGAGCAGTTCTTC. It is translated as CASSQERTTFNEQFF.

J is TRBJ2-6 and V is TRBV6-2 or TRBV6-3; D is undetermined. V was cut by 2 bases and J by 2 bases, with 1 base left in between. CDR1 is MNHEY, CDR2 SVGEGT, per germline. CDR3 length equals 13 residues. CDR3 protein: CASSYAGANVLTF. The CDR3 nucleotides read TGTGCCAGCAGTTACGCTGGGGCCAACGTCCTGACTTTC.

J is TRBJ1-4 and V is TRBV5-1; D is perhaps TRBD1 (6 bases). This CDR3 region has 14 residues. Looked up from germline, CDR1 is SGHRS and CDR2 is YFSETQ. Trimming took off 5 bases at V and 4 bases at J, with 12 bases between the two ends. The CDR3 region has the DNA TGCGCCAGCAGGTTACAGGGAATTAATGAAAAACTGTTTTTT. This sequence encodes CASRLQGINEKLFF.

The genes are TRBV12-3 or TRBV12-4 and TRBJ1-4; D gene uncertain. Trimming shortened V by 6 bases and J by 8 bases, and 13 bases separated the two germline ends. This CDR3 contains 13 residues. The CDR3 is CASRYSGREKLFF. The CDR3 DNA sequence: TGTGCCAGCAGATACAGCGGTCGGGAAAAACTGTTTTTT.

In this sample, this clone turned up a few times. The chain combines TRBV14 with TRBJ1-6; TRBD1 aligns across 8 bases. The CDR3 runs to 15 residues. Losses at the gene ends were 4 bases for V and 10 bases for J; bases not matched to a gene: 9. Germline V gene data show CDR1 as SGHDN and CDR2 as FVKESK. In DNA, the CDR3 is TGTGCCAGCAGCCTCGGACAGGGCTATCGATCACCCCTCCACTTT. This sequence encodes CASSLGQGYRSPLHF.

The chain couples TRBV9 to TRBJ1-4, with unresolved D. The CDR3 totals 11 residues. V was trimmed by 3 bases and J by 10 bases, leaving 7 bases between them. The germline CDR1 and CDR2 sequences are SGDLS and YYNGEE. CDR3 in DNA: TGTGCCAGCAGCGCCCCACGAAAACTGTTTTTT. It encodes CASSAPRKLFF.

This chain joins TRBV19 and TRBJ1-4; the D is unclear. Germline V CDR1 and CDR2: LNHDA, SQIVND (reference sequence). The CDR3 covers 14 residues. Trimming pared 2 bases from V and 3 bases from J, leaving 7 bases between. The CDR3 nucleotides read TGTGCCAGTAGTATAAGGAGGTCTAATGAAAAACTGTTTTTT. It yields the protein CASSIRRSNEKLFF. Full variable domain (remainder filled in from reference TRBV19 and TRBJ1-4): DGGITQSPKYLFRKEGQNVTLSCEQNLNHDAMYWYRQDPGQGLRLIYYSQIVNDFQKGDIAEGYSVSREKKESFPLTVTSAQKNPTAFYLCASSIRRSNEKLFFGSGTQLSVL.

The chain links TRBV7-9 to TRBJ1-2; the D is unclear. The CDR3 is 13 residues long. The germline CDR1 and CDR2 sequences are SEHNR and FQNEAQ (reference sequence). V was trimmed by 2 bases and J by 8 bases, leaving 12 bases between them. The CDR3 sequence is CASSLPNGGGYTF. CDR3 sequence (DNA): TGTGCCAGCAGCTTACCCAATGGTGGAGGCTACACCTTC.

The chain uses TRBV27 and TRBJ1-6; 8 bases align to TRBD1. The CDR3 has 16 residues. Trimming cost V 0 bases and J 7 bases; bases outside gene matches: 5. CDR1 and CDR2 (germline): MNHEY, SMNVEV (reference sequence). The CDR3 reads CASSLSIRTGNSPLHF. CDR3 nucleotide sequence: TGTGCCAGCAGTTTATCCATTCGGACAGGGAATTCACCCCTCCACTTT.

J is TRBJ1-2 and V is TRBV2, with no clear D. The CDR3 is 13 amino acids. Germline V gene data show CDR1 as SNHLY and CDR2 as FYNNEI. Trimming pared 1 base from V and 4 bases from J, leaving 7 bases between. This chain's CDR3 is CASSEEAGYGYTF. CDR3 sequence (DNA): TGTGCCAGCAGTGAAGAGGCAGGCTATGGCTACACCTTC.

V gene TRBV5-6 combines with J gene TRBJ1-2; no definite D call. The CDR3 length is 15 residues. Deletions cut 4 bases from V and 3 bases from J, with 16 bases between. CDR1 SGHDT and CDR2 YYEEEE come from the germline V gene. The CDR3 loop is CASSLNSRRDYGYTF. The DNA for the CDR3 is TGTGCCAGCAGCCTCAATTCACGACGGGACTATGGCTACACCTTC.